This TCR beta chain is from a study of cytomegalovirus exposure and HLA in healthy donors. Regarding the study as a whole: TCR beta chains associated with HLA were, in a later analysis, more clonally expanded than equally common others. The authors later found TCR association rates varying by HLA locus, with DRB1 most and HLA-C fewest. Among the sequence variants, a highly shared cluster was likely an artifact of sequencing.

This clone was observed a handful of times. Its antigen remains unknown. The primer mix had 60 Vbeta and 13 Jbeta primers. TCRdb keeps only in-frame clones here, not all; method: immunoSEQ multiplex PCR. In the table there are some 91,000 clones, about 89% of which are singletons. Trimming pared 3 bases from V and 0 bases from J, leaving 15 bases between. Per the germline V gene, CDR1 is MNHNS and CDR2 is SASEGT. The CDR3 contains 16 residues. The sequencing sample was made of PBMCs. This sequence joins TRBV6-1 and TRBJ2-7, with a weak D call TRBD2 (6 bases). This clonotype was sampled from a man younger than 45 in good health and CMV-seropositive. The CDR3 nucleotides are TGTGCCAGCAGTGACACTAGCCGCAGGAGCTCCTACGAGCAGTACTTC. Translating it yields CASSDTSRRSSYEQYF.